Listed here are 25 T cell receptor beta chains from one sample, sequenced in a study of cytomegalovirus exposure and HLA in healthy donors. The PCR used 60 Vbeta and 13 Jbeta primers. Assay used: immunoSEQ multiplex PCR; TCRdb lists only in-frame clones, some missing. Of some 150,000 clones detected, 79% appear once; the ten largest clones hold around 7%. Sequenced material: PBMCs. The receptor set was obtained from a woman aged 40 to 50 in good health and CMV-seropositive.

This chain connects TRBV6-6 to TRBJ1-5; the D gene is possibly TRBD1 (5 bases). V was shortened by 4 bases and J by 1 base, with 5 bases between the two germline ends. Per germline, CDR1 MNHNY and CDR2 SVGAGI (reference sequence). The length of the CDR3 is 13 residues. The CDR3 loop is CASSSGSNQPQHF. In DNA form, the CDR3 reads TGTGCCAGCAGTTCAGGGAGCAATCAGCCCCAGCATTTT.

This chain links TRBV11-2 with TRBJ2-5, with D maybe TRBD1 (5 bases). Germline CDR1 is SGHAT and CDR2 is FQNNGV. The CDR3 runs to 12 residues. Trimming shortened V by 5 bases and J by 9 bases, and 13 bases separated the two germline ends. CDR3 in amino acids: CASSPGQGAQYF. The CDR3 DNA sequence: TGTGCCAGCAGCCCCGGGCAAGGGGCCCAGTACTTC.

This clone was seen only a few times. The chain couples TRBV10-3 to TRBJ1-1; D remains unclear. The CDR3 length is 15 residues. CDR1 and CDR2 (germline): ENHRY, SYGVKD. Trimming shortened V by 2 bases and J by 1 base, and 11 bases separated the two germline ends. CDR3 nucleotides: TGTGCCATCAGTGAGGGGAGGGAGAAGAACACTGAAGCTTTCTTT. Translating gives CAISEGREKNTEAFF.

The V and J genes are TRBV6-1 and TRBJ1-3; D not resolved. CDR1 and CDR2 (germline): MNHNS, SASEGT. V gave up 7 bases and J gave up 2 bases, with 12 bases separating them. The CDR3 totals 14 residues. CDR3 region: CASIPSPPGNTIYF. CDR3 DNA: TGTGCCAGCATCCCGAGTCCTCCTGGAAACACCATATATTTT.

This clone was observed a few times. The rearrangement links TRBV6-4 to TRBJ2-1, with 8 bases that match TRBD2. Germline V gives CDR1 MRHNA, CDR2 SNTAGT. The CDR3 has 14 residues. J gave up 11 bases and V 3 bases, and 9 bases lay outside the gene matches. The CDR3 reads CASSEGSGGLKQFF. In DNA, the CDR3 is TGTGCCAGCAGTGAGGGAAGCGGGGGACTCAAGCAGTTCTTC.

The chain uses TRBV5-1 and TRBJ1-4, with D maybe TRBD1 (5 bases). From germline, CDR1 is SGHRS and CDR2 YFSETQ. The CDR3 covers 13 residues. Trimming stripped 7 bases from V and 4 bases from J, with 11 bases between. CDR3 in amino acids: CASSPDNNEKLFF. CDR3 bases: TGCGCCAGCTCCCCGGACAATAATGAAAAACTGTTTTTT.

The V and J genes are TRBV7-2 and TRBJ1-3; perhaps TRBD1 as D (5 bases). This CDR3 region has 14 residues. Per germline, CDR1 SGHTA and CDR2 FQGNSA. Trimming cost V 7 bases and J 4 bases, with 14 bases left between them. Here the CDR3 DNA reads TGTGCCAGCAACGAAGGGGCAGCCGGAAACACCATATATTTT. This encodes CASNEGAAGNTIYF.

The V and J genes are TRBV2 and TRBJ1-5; 7 bases are shared with TRBD1. CDR1 is SNHLY, CDR2 FYNNEI, per germline. The CDR3 contains 15 residues. Trimming at V came to 5 bases and at J to 0 bases, leaving 4 bases not matched to a gene. CDR3 nucleotides: TGTGCCAGCAGTAGGGGACAGCATAGCAATCAGCCCCAGCATTTT. Translating it yields CASSRGQHSNQPQHF. Based on the CDR3 plus reference TRBV2 and TRBJ1-5, the full variable domain is EPEVTQTPSHQVTQMGQEVILRCVPISNHLYFYWYRQILGQKVEFLVSFYNNEISEKSEIFDDQFSVERPDGSNFTLKIRSTKLEDSAMYFCASSRGQHSNQPQHFGDGTRLSIL.

This chain links TRBV19 with TRBJ2-2, with 13 bases lining up with TRBD2. Germline values: CDR1 LNHDA, CDR2 SQIVND (reference sequence). The CDR3 is 14 residues long. The ends lost 11 bases at V and 8 bases at J; junction bases unmatched: 8. The CDR3 region has the DNA TGTGCCTCGGGACTAGCGGGGTTTATGGGGGAGCTGTTTTTT. Encoded protein: CASGLAGFMGELFF.

The chain combines TRBV7-2 with TRBJ1-2, with D possibly being TRBD1 (5 bases). V was trimmed by 1 base and J by 4 bases, leaving 13 bases between them. Germline V gene lookup returns CDR1 SGHTA and CDR2 FQGNSA. The CDR3 is 15 residues long. The CDR3 region is CASSLDSAGPYGYTF. CDR3 nucleotide sequence: TGTGCCAGCAGCTTAGACTCGGCAGGGCCCTATGGCTACACCTTC.

This clone was recorded only once. This sequence joins TRBV7-3 and TRBJ1-1, with 9 bases fitting TRBD1. This CDR3 comprises 14 residues. Trimming cost V 5 bases and J 4 bases; bases outside gene matches: 5. Germline V CDR1 and CDR2: SGHTA, FQGTGA. The CDR3 region has the DNA TGTGCCAGCAGCACTCAGGGACAGGGCACTGAAGCTTTCTTT. Encoded protein: CASSTQGQGTEAFF.

V is TRBV6-6 and J is TRBJ1-2, with D perhaps matching TRBD1 (6 bases). The CDR3 spans 13 residues. Germline values: CDR1 MNHNY, CDR2 SVGAGI (reference sequence). Trimming stripped 6 bases from V and 7 bases from J, with 15 bases between. The CDR3 region has the DNA TGTGCCAGCAGCCCCGGGACAAAAAGTGGCTACACCTTC. This translates into CASSPGTKSGYTF.

The genes are TRBV30 and TRBJ2-7; D ambiguous. This CDR3 is 13 amino acids long. Trimming left V 3 bases short and J 0 bases short, with 9 bases between. Germline V gene lookup returns CDR1 GTSNPN and CDR2 SVGIG (reference sequence). As DNA, the CDR3 is TGTGCCTGGAGCGCCGGCGGCTCCTACGAGCAGTACTTC. It codes for CAWSAGGSYEQYF.

The genes are TRBV9 and TRBJ1-2; a weak D match, TRBD1 (5 bases). Germline lookup yields CDR1 SGDLS and CDR2 YYNGEE. The ends were cut back, 5 bases at V and 8 bases at J, with 16 bases in the middle. CDR3 size: 13 residues. CDR3 in DNA: TGTGCCAGCAGTGATCAGGGTGTCCGGGGCTACACCTTC. The encoded protein is CASSDQGVRGYTF.

This clone was counted only a few times. The chain couples TRBV10-3 to TRBJ2-2; 11 bases agree with TRBD1. Germline values: CDR1 ENHRY, CDR2 SYGVKD. Trimming removed 6 bases from V and 5 bases from J; junction bases left unmatched: 5. The CDR3 is 15 residues long. CDR3 residues: CAISWGTGGTGELFF. The CDR3 DNA reads TGTGCCATCAGCTGGGGGACAGGGGGGACCGGGGAGCTGTTTTTT.

The chain carries TRBV10-3 and TRBJ2-1, with a tentative D call TRBD2 (6 bases). Trimming stripped 4 bases from V and 0 bases from J, with 13 bases between. The CDR3 runs to 16 residues. CDR1 and CDR2 (germline): ENHRY, SYGVKD. The DNA of the CDR3 is TGTGCCATCAGTGGTCCGGGACTCTCCTCCTACAATGAGCAGTTCTTC. Protein product: CAISGPGLSSYNEQFF.

This clone was detected only once. The chain carries TRBV6-6 and TRBJ1-1; D uncertain. Germline V CDR1 and CDR2: MNHNY, SVGAGI (reference sequence). V gave up 4 bases and J gave up 5 bases, with 14 bases separating them. The CDR3 is 14 residues long. The CDR3 DNA is TGTGCCAGCAGTTCCACCTCGGGCGGGACTGAAGCTTTCTTT. It yields the protein CASSSTSGGTEAFF.

The V call is TRBV7-2, the J call TRBJ2-1; 15 bases align to TRBD2. Germline CDR1 SGHTA, CDR2 FQGNSA. The CDR3 is 19 residues long. With 5 bases clipped from V and 4 bases from J, the junction kept 12 bases outside the gene matches. The CDR3 nucleotides read TGTGCCAGCAGCCCCTTACCGGGACTAGCGGGGGGCCAGTACAATGAGCAGTTCTTC. Translating gives CASSPLPGLAGGQYNEQFF.

Here the CDR3 DNA reads TGTGCCAGCAGGGTGGGACAGGCGTCAGATACGCAGTATTTT. This sequence encodes CASRVGQASDTQYF. The V gene is TRBV6-1, the J gene TRBJ2-3, with 8 bases matching TRBD1. After removal of 6 bases from V and 4 bases from J, the junction contained 6 bases not matched to a gene. The V gene's germline CDR1 is MNHNS and CDR2 SASEGT. The CDR3 loop spans 14 amino acids.

This chain uses TRBV10-3 with TRBJ2-5; 10 bases fit TRBD2. V lost 3 bases to trimming and J lost 5 bases; unmatched junction nucleotides: 9. The length of the CDR3 is 16 residues. Germline assignment: CDR1 ENHRY and CDR2 SYGVKD. Written as DNA, the CDR3 is TGTGCCATCAGTGATGCTAGCGGGGGCCGCCTGGAGACCCAGTACTTC. This gives the protein CAISDASGGRLETQYF.

This clone was recorded many times. The rearrangement joins TRBV11-2 to TRBJ1-1; D call uncertain. V lost 5 bases to trimming and J lost 4 bases, with 20 bases between them. The CDR3 has 16 residues. Germline-derived CDR1 and CDR2 are SGHAT and FQNNGV. CDR3 nucleotide sequence: TGTGCCAGCAGCCAAGAAACTAGTCCCCTGAGCACTGAAGCTTTCTTT. It yields the protein CASSQETSPLSTEAFF.

The chain recombines TRBV7-9 with TRBJ1-2; D is unclear. From germline, CDR1 is SEHNR and CDR2 FQNEAQ (reference sequence). V lost 5 bases, J lost 0 bases, and 7 bases lay in between. The CDR3 extends over 13 amino acids. CDR3 DNA sequence: TGTGCCAGCAGCCTTTCCGCTAACTATGGCTACACCTTC. It is translated as CASSLSANYGYTF.

This clone has only one observation. V gene TRBV5-1 combines with J gene TRBJ1-3; 7 bases agree with TRBD1. Germline loops: CDR1 SGHRS, CDR2 YFSETQ. The CDR3 is 15 residues long. J lost 0 bases, V lost 4 bases, and 4 bases had no gene match. This CDR3 reads CASSAGQSSGNTIYF. For the CDR3, the DNA is TGCGCCAGCAGCGCGGGACAGAGCTCTGGAAACACCATATATTTT.

This clone was found once. V is TRBV6-1 and J is TRBJ1-2; D remains unclear. The ends were cut back, 4 bases at V and 0 bases at J, with 12 bases in the middle. The CDR3 extends over 15 amino acids. Per germline, CDR1 MNHNS and CDR2 SASEGT. The CDR3 sequence: CASSVSLGANYGYTF. CDR3 sequence (DNA): TGTGCCAGCAGTGTGTCATTGGGAGCTAACTATGGCTACACCTTC.

The rearrangement uses TRBV18 and TRBJ1-2; D is perhaps TRBD1 (5 bases). The CDR3 loop spans 16 amino acids. Trimming removed 5 bases at V and 5 bases at J, with 21 bases between. Germline loops: CDR1 KGHSH, CDR2 LQKENI. The DNA for the CDR3 is TGTGCCAGCTCATCCAGTCAGGGCTTGTTTGGGTATGGCTACACCTTC. The encoded protein is CASSSSQGLFGYGYTF. The whole variable domain, filled in from reference TRBV18 and TRBJ1-2, reads NAGVMQNPRHLVRRRGQEARLRCSPMKGHSHVYWYRQLPEEGLKFMVYLQKENIIDESGMPKERFSAEFPKEGPSILRIQQVVRGDSAAYFCASSSSQGLFGYGYTFGSGTRLTVV.